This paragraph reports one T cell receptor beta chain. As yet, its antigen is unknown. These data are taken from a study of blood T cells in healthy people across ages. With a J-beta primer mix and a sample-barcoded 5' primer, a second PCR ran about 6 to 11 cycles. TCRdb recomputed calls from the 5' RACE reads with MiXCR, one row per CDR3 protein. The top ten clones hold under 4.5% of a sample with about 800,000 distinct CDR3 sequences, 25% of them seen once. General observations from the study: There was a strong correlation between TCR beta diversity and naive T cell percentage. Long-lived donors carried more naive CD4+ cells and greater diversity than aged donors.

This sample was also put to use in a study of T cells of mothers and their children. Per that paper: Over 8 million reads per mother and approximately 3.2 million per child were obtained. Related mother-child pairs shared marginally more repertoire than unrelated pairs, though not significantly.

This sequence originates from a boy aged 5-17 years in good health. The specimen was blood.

The CDR3 coding sequence is TGTGCCAGCAGCTCCCGACTAGCGGGAGGCTACGAGCAGTACTTC. This gives the protein CASSSRLAGGYEQYF. The genes are TRBV27 and TRBJ2-7, with 13 bases fitting TRBD2. The CDR3 has 15 residues. Germline V gene sequence: CDR1 MNHEY, CDR2 SMNVEV (reference sequence). V was pared by 6 bases and J by 3 bases, with 5 bases of the junction left unmatched.